The present entry profiles one T cell receptor beta chain with its context. This entry is derived from a study of cytomegalovirus exposure and HLA in healthy donors. This CDR3 region has 18 residues. Germline V gene data show CDR1 as SGHTA and CDR2 as FQGTGA. Trimming took 5 bases from V and 2 from J; bases not matched to a gene: 12. The PCR had 60 Vbeta and 13 Jbeta primers. Profiling relied on immunoSEQ multiplex PCR, and the TCRdb table lists in-frame clones only, not all of them. The table shows about 190,000 clones, with under 85% occurring only once. The sequenced sample was PBMCs. V and J are TRBV7-3 and TRBJ2-6; TRBD1 matches 7 bases. This sequence originates from a young woman in good health and CMV-seronegative. As DNA, the CDR3 is TGTGCCAGCAGCCTAAAGGGATGGCAGGGGGCTGGGGCCAACGTCCTGACTTTC. This translates into CASSLKGWQGAGANVLTF.